Below, 8 T cell receptor beta chains from the same sample are listed, as sequenced in a study of shared clonotypes between healthy human individuals. The method was immunoSEQ multiplex PCR; TCRdb's version includes in-frame clones alone and lacks a portion of them. Of fewer than 2.5 million clones listed, 80% to 95% are singletons. Specimen: naive CD4+ T cells from PBMCs. Subset meaning: CD45RA+ positively selected. The receptors shown here come from a man aged 18 to 29 in good health. Some clones in this sample may be carry-over from other donors' samples.

The V gene is TRBV4-1, the J gene TRBJ2-7, with no clear D. The CDR3 has 14 residues. Germline CDR1 and CDR2: MGHRA and YSYEKL. V was trimmed by 4 bases and J by 0 bases, leaving 10 bases between them. CDR3 nucleotide sequence: TGCGCCAGCAGCCGACGCACCAGCTCCTACGAGCAGTACTTC. Translating gives CASSRRTSSYEQYF.

A single count supports this clone. The chain uses TRBV11-2 and TRBJ2-7; tentatively, D is TRBD1 (5 bases). The CDR3 is made up of 15 amino acids. V lost 2 bases and J lost 2, with 13 bases in between. CDR1 is SGHAT, CDR2 FQNNGV, per germline. The CDR3 loop reads CASSLLARVTYEQYF. CDR3 in DNA: TGTGCCAGCAGCTTATTAGCCAGGGTCACCTACGAGCAGTACTTC.

This rearrangement joins TRBV7-3 to TRBJ2-5; D possibly uses TRBD1 or TRBD2 (5 bases each). Germline assignment: CDR1 SGHTA and CDR2 FQGTGA. The CDR3 consists of 14 residues. Trimming pared 2 bases from V and 4 bases from J, leaving 11 bases between. The DNA for the CDR3 is TGTGCCAGCAGCTTAGGGGGTTGGTTAGAGACCCAGTACTTC. As protein: CASSLGGWLETQYF.

This chain links TRBV2 with TRBJ1-3; perhaps TRBD1 as D (6 bases). Germline V CDR1 and CDR2: SNHLY, FYNNEI. This CDR3 has 17 residues. V lost 6 bases and J 0 bases, leaving 18 bases between the germline ends. The CDR3 spells CASRPDGGQSSGNTIYF. Written as DNA, the CDR3 is TGTGCCAGCAGGCCCGACGGGGGACAAAGCTCTGGAAACACCATATATTTT.

The chain combines TRBV7-9 with TRBJ1-2, with TRBD1 identical over 10 bases. The CDR3 spans 16 residues. The germline CDR1 and CDR2 sequences are SEHNR and FQNEAQ (reference sequence). After removal of 8 bases from V and 4 bases from J, the junction contained 13 bases not matched to a gene. The CDR3 is CASGRQGARSLYGYTF. The CDR3 DNA reads TGTGCCAGCGGACGACAGGGGGCGAGGTCCCTCTATGGCTACACCTTC.

The chain joins TRBV6-1 to TRBJ2-7, with 8 bases lining up with TRBD1. CDR1 is MNHNS and CDR2 is SASEGT in the germline V gene. CDR3 length: 16 residues. V trimming: 4 bases; J trimming: 1 base; junction bases outside the gene matches: 9. CDR3 sequence reads: CASSVVGQGASYEQYF. The CDR3 DNA follows: TGTGCCAGCAGTGTAGTAGGGCAGGGGGCATCCTACGAGCAGTACTTC.

The CDR3 coding sequence is TGTGCCAGCAGTTTATGGGACAGACCGAACACCGGGGAGCTGTTTTTT. Protein sequence: CASSLWDRPNTGELFF. The chain combines TRBV27 with TRBJ2-2, with TRBD1 identical over 7 bases. CDR1 and CDR2 (germline): MNHEY, SMNVEV (reference sequence). Germline trimming cut 1 base from V and 0 bases from J; bases unmatched to any gene: 2. This CDR3 has 16 amino acids.

The genes are TRBV11-3 and TRBJ2-5; tentative D call: TRBD2 (5 bases). The germline V gene encodes CDR1 SGHNT and CDR2 YENEEA. V shed 4 bases and J shed 3 bases, with 21 bases lying between them. The length of the CDR3 is 17 residues. Here the CDR3 reads CASSSMRREWREETQYF. The CDR3 coding sequence is TGTGCCAGCAGCTCAATGCGACGAGAATGGCGGGAAGAGACCCAGTACTTC.